This TCR beta chain was identified in a study of chemoradiotherapy in HPV16-positive cancers. CDR3 length: 13 residues. Germline values: CDR1 SSHAT, CDR2 FNYEAQ (reference sequence). Profiling relied on immunoSEQ multiplex PCR, and the TCRdb table lists in-frame clones only, not all of them. The repertoire holds about 15,000 clones, with over 75% as singletons. Repertoires were sampled repeatedly during chemoradiotherapy. Regarding the study as a whole: Candidate HPV-specific clones and E7-related TCR motifs grew in tumor during treatment.

A note on this clone: Its antigen is undetermined. The junction departs from germline at one end; a sequencing error may be responsible.

The J gene is TRBJ2-5, the V gene TRBV7-7, with 8 bases that match TRBD1. The origin of this receptor is a human donor with HPV-associated anogenital cancer. The sample was gathered from a patient who underwent chemoradiotherapy. This CDR3 reads CASSSDRGGTQYF. The CDR3 nucleotides read TGTGCTAGCAGCTCCGACAGGGGAGGGACCCAGTACTTC.